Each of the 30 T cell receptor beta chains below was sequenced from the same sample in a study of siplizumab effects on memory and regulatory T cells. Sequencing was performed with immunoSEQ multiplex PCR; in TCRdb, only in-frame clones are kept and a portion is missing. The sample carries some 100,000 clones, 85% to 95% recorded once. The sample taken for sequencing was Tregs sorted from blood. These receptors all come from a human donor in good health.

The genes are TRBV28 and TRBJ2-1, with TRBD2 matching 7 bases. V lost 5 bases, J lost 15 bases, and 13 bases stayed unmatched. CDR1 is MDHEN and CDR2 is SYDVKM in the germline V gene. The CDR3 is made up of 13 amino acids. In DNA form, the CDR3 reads TGTGCCAGCAGTCTATCGGGGGGACTCGATATGTTCTTC. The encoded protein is CASSLSGGLDMFF.

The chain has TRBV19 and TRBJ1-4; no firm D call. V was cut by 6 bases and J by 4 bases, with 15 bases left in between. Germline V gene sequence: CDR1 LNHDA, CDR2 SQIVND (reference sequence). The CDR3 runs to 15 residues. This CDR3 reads CASRSRAADNEKLFF. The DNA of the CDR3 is TGTGCCAGTAGATCCCGGGCGGCCGATAATGAAAAACTGTTTTTT.

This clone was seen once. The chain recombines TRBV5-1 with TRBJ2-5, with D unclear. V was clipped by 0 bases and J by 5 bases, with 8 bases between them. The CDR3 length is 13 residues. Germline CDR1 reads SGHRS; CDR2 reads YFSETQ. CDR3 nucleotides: TGCGCCAGCAGCTTGGGCCTGGGGGAGACCCAGTACTTC. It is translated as CASSLGLGETQYF.

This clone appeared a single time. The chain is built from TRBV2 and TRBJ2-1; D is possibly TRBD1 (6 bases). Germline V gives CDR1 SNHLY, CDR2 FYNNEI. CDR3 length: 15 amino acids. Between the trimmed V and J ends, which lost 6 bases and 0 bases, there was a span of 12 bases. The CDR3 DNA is TGTGCCAGCAGGGAACAGGGCGGCTCCTACAATGAGCAGTTCTTC. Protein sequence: CASREQGGSYNEQFF.

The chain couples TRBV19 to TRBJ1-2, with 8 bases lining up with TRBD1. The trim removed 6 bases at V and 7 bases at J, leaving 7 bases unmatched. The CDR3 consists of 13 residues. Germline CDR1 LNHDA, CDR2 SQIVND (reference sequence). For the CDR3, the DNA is TGTGCCAGTAGACCCCAGGGGGCAAGTGGCTACACCTTC. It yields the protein CASRPQGASGYTF.

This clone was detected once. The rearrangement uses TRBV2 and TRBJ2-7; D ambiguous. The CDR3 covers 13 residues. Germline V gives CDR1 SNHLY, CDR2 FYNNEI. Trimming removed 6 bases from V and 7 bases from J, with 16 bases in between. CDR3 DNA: TGTGCCAGCAGGGACGAACTAACTAATGAGCAGTACTTC. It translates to CASRDELTNEQYF.

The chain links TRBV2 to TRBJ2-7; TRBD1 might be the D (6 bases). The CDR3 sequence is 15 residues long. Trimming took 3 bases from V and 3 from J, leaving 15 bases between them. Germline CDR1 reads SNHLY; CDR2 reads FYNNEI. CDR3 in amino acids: CASSEAGTPGYEQYF. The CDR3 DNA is TGTGCCAGCAGTGAGGCCGGGACACCTGGCTACGAGCAGTACTTC.

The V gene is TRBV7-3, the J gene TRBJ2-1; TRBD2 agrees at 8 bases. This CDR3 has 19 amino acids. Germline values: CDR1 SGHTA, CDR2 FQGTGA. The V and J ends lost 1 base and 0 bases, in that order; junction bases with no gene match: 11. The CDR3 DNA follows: TGTGCCAGCAGCTTAAACGGGAGGGCAACCAGAGGCTCCTACAATGAGCAGTTCTTC. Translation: CASSLNGRATRGSYNEQFF.

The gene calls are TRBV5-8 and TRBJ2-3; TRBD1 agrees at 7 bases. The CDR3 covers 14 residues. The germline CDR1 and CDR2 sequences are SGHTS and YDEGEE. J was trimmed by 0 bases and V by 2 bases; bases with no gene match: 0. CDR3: CASSLQGSTDTQYF. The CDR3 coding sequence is TGTGCCAGCAGCTTACAGGGGAGCACAGATACGCAGTATTTT.

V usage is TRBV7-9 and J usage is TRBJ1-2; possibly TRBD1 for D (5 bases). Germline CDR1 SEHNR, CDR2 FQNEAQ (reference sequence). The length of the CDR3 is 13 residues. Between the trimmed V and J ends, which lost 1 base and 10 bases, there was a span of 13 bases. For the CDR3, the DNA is TGTGCCAGCAGCTTAGGGGGACTGGGGGACTACACCTTC. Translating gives CASSLGGLGDYTF.

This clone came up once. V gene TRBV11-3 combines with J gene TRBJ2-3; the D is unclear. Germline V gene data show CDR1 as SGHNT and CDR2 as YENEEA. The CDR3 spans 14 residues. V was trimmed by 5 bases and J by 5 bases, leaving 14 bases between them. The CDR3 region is CASSPGGDLDTQYF. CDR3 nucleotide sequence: TGTGCCAGCAGCCCGGGTGGGGATTTAGATACGCAGTATTTT. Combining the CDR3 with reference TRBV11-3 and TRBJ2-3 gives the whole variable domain EAGVVQSPRYKIIEKKQPVAFWCNPISGHNTLYWYLQNLGQGPELLIRYENEEAVDDSQLPKDRFSAERLKGVDSTLKIQPAELGDSAVYLCASSPGGDLDTQYFGPGTRLTVL.

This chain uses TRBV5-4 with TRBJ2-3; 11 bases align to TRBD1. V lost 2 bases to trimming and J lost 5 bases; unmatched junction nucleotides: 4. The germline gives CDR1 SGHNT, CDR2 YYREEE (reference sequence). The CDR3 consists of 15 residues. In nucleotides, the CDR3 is TGTGCCAGCAGCTTTGGGGACAGGGGGTTAGATACGCAGTATTTT. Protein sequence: CASSFGDRGLDTQYF.

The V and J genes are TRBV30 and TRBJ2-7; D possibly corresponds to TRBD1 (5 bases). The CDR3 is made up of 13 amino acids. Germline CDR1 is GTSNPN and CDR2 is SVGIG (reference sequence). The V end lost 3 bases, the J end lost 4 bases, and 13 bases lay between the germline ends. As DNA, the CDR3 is TGTGCCTGGAGGAAGGGGAATGGGTACGAGCAGTACTTC. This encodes CAWRKGNGYEQYF. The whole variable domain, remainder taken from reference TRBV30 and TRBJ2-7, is SQTIHQWPATLVQPVGSPLSLECTVEGTSNPNLYWYRQAAGRGLQLLFYSVGIGQISSEVPQNLSASRPQDRQFILSSKKLLLSDSGFYLCAWRKGNGYEQYFGPGTRLTVT.

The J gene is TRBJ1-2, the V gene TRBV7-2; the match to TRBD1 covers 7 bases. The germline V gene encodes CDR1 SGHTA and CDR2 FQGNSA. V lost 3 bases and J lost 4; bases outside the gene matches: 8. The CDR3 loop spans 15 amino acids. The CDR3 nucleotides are TGTGCCAGCAGCTTCGGACAGGCTATTACCTATGGCTACACCTTC. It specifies CASSFGQAITYGYTF.

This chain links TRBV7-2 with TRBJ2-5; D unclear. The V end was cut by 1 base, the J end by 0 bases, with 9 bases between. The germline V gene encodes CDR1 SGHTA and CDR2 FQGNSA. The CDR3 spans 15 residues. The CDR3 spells CASSLGSQNQETQYF. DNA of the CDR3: TGTGCCAGCAGCTTAGGTAGTCAGAACCAAGAGACCCAGTACTTC.

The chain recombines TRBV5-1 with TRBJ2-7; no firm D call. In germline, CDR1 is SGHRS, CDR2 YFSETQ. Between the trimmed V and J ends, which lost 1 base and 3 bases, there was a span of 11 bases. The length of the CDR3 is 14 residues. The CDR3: CASSLSTGLYEQYF. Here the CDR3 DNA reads TGCGCCAGCAGCTTGTCCACGGGCCTCTACGAGCAGTACTTC.

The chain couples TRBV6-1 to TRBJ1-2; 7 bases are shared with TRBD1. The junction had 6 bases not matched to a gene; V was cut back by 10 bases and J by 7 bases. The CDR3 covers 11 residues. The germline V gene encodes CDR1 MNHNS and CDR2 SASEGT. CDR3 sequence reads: CAKRTGSGYTF. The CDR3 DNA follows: TGTGCCAAGCGGACAGGCTCTGGCTACACCTTC.

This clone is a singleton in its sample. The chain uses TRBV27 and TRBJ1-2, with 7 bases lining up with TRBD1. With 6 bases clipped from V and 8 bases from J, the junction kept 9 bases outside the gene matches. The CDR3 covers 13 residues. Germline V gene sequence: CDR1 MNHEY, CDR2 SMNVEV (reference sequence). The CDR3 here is CASSRRDSQGYTF. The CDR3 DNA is TGTGCCAGCAGCCGCCGGGACAGTCAGGGCTACACCTTC.

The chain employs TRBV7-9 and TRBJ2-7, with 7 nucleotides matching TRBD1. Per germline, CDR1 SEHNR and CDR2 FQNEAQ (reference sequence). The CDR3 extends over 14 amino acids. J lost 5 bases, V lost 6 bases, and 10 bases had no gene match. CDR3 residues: CASSPGQFRHEQYF. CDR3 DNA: TGTGCCAGCAGTCCGGGACAGTTTCGGCACGAGCAGTACTTC.

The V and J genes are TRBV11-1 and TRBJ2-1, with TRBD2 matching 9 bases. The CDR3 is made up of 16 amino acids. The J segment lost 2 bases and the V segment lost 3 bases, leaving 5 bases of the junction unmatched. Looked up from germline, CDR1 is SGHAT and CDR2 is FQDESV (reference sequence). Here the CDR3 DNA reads TGTGCCAGCAGCTTCCAAGCGGGAGGAGCCTACAATGAGCAGTTCTTC. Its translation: CASSFQAGGAYNEQFF.

The CDR3 region has the DNA TGTGCCAGTAGTATGGCAGGGGAAAAACTGTTTTTT. Amino acids: CASSMAGEKLFF. V usage is TRBV19 and J usage is TRBJ1-4; maybe TRBD1 (5 bases). The length of the CDR3 is 12 residues. V was shortened by 3 bases and J by 8 bases, with 7 bases between the two germline ends. Looked up from germline, CDR1 is LNHDA and CDR2 is SQIVND (reference sequence).

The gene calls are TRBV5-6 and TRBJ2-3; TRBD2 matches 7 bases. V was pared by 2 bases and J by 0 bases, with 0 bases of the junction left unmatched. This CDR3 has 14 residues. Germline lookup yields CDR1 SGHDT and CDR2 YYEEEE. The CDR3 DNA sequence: TGTGCCAGCAGCTTTAGCGGGAGCACAGATACGCAGTATTTT. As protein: CASSFSGSTDTQYF.

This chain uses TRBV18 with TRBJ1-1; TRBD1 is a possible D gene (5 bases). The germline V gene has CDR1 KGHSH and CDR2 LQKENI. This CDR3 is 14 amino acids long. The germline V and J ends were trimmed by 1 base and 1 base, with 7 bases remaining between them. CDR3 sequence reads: CASSPQTENTEAFF. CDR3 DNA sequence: TGTGCCAGCTCACCACAGACAGAGAACACTGAAGCTTTCTTT.

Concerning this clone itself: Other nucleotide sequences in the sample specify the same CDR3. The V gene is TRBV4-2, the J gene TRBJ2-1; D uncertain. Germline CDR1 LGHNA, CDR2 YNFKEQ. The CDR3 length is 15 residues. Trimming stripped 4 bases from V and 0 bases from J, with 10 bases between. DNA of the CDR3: TGTGCCAGCAGCCCCTATCCGAGCTCCTACAATGAGCAGTTCTTC. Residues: CASSPYPSSYNEQFF.

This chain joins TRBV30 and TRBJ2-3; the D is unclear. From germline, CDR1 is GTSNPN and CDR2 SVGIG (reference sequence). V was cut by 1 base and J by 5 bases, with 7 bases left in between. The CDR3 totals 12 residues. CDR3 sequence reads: CAWSGLVDTQYF. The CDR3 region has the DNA TGTGCCTGGAGTGGATTAGTAGATACGCAGTATTTT.

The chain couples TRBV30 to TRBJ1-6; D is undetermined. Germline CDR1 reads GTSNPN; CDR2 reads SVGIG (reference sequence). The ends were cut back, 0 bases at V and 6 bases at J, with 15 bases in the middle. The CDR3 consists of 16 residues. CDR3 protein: CAWSVWDRGFNSPLHF. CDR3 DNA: TGTGCCTGGAGTGTTTGGGATAGAGGATTTAATTCACCCCTCCACTTT.

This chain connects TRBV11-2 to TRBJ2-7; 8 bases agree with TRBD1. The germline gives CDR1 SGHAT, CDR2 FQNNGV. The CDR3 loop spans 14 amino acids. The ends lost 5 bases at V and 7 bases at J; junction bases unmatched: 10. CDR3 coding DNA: TGTGCCAGCAGCCCAACCGTCGACAGGGGTGAGCAGTACTTC. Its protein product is CASSPTVDRGEQYF.

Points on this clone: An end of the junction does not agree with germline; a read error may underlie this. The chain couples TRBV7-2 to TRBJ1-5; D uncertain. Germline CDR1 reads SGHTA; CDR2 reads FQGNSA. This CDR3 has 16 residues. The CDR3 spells CASGLVVSLGNQPQHF. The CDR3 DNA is TGTGCCAGCGGCTTAGTGGTGTCGTTAGGCAATCAGCCCCAGCATTTT.

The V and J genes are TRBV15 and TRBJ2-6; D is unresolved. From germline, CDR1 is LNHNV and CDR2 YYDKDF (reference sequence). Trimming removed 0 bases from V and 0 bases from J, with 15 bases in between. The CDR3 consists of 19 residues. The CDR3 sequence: CATSRDLRVVTSGANVLTF. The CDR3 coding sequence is TGTGCCACCAGCAGAGATTTAAGGGTGGTGACCTCTGGGGCCAACGTCCTGACTTTC.

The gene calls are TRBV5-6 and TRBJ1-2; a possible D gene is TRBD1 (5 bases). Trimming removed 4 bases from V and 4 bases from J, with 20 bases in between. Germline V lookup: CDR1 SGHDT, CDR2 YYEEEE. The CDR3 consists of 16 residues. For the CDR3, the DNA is TGTGCCAGCAGCCCCCCGTCGGCAACAGGACGCTATGGCTACACCTTC. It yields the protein CASSPPSATGRYGYTF.